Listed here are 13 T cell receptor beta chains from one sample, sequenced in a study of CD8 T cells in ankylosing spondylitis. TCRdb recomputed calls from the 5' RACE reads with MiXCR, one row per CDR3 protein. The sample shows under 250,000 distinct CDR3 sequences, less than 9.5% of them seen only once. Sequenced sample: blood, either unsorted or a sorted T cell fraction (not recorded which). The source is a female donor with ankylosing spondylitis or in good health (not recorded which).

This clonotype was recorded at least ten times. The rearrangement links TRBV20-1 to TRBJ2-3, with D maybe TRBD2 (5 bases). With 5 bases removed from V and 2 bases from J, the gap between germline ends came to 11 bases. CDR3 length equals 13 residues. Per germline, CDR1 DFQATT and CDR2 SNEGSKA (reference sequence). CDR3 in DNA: TGCAGTGCTTCCAGCGGCCTCACAGATACGCAGTATTTT. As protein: CSASSGLTDTQYF.

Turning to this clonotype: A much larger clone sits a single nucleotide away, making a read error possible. The CDR3 protein is CASSTSGLSCEQYF. The CDR3 nucleotides are TGTGCCAGCTCGACTAGCGGGCTATCCTGCGAGCAGTACTTC. This chain uses TRBV18 with TRBJ2-7; 10 bases map to TRBD2. CDR1 KGHSH and CDR2 LQKENI come from the germline V gene. This CDR3 contains 14 residues.

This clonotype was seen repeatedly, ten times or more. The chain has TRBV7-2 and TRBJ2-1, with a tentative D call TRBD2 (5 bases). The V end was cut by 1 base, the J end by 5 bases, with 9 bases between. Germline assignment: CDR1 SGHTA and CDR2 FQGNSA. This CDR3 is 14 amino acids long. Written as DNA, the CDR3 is TGTGCCAGCAGCTTAGAAGGGAGACACAATGAGCAGTTCTTC. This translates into CASSLEGRHNEQFF.

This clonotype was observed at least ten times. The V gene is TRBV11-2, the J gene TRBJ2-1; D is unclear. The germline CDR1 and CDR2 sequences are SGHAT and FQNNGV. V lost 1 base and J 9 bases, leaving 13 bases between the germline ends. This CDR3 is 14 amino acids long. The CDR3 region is CASSLVQSRAEQFF. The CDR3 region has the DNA TGTGCCAGCAGCTTAGTCCAGAGTAGGGCTGAGCAGTTCTTC. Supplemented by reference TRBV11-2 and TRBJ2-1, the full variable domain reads EAGVAQSPRYKIIEKRQSVAFWCNPISGHATLYWYQQILGQGPKLLIQFQNNGVVDDSQLPKDRFSAERLKGVDSTLKIQPAKLEDSAVYLCASSLVQSRAEQFFGPGTRLTVL.

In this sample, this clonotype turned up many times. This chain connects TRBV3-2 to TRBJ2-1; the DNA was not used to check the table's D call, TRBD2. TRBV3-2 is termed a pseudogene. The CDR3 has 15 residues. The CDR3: CASSQDSGREGEQFF. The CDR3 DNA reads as TGTGCCAGCAGCCAAGATAGCGGGAGAGAGGGTGAGCAGTTCTTC.

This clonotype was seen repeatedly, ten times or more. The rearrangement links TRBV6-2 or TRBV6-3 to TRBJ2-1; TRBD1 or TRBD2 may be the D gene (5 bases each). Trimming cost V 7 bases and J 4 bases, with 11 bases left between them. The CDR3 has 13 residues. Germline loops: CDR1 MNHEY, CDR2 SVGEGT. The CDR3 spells CASKWDRYNEQFF. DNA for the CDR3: TGTGCCAGCAAATGGGACCGTTACAATGAGCAGTTCTTC.

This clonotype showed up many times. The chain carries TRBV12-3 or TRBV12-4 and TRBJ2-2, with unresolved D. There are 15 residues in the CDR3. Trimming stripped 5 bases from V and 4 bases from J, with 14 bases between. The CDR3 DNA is TGTGCCAGCAGTGTCCGGCAGGATCTCACCGGGGAGCTGTTTTTT. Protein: CASSVRQDLTGELFF.

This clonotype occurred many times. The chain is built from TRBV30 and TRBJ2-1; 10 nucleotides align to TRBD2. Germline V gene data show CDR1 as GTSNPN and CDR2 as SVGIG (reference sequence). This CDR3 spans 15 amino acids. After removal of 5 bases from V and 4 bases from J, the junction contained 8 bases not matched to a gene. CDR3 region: CAWALVSGRYNEQFF. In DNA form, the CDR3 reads TGTGCCTGGGCCCTAGTTAGCGGGAGGTACAATGAGCAGTTCTTC.

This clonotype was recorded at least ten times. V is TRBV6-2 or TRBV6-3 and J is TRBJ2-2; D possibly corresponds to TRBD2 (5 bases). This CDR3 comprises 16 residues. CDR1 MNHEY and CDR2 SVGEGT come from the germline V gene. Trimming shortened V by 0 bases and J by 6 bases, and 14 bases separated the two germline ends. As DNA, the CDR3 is TGTGCCAGCAGTTACTCGCGGACTGGTACCGCCGGGGAGCTGTTTTTT. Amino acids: CASSYSRTGTAGELFF.

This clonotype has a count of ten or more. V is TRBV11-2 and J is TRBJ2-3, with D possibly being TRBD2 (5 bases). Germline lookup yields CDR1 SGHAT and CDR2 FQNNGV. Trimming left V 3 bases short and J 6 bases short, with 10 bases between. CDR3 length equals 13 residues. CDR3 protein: CASSFSLADTQYF. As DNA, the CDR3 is TGTGCCAGCAGCTTCTCCTTAGCGGATACGCAGTATTTT.

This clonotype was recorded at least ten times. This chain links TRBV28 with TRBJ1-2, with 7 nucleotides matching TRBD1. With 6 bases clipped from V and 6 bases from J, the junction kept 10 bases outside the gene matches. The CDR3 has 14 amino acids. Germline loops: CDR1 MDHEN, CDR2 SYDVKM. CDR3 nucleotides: TGTGCCAGCAGAGACAGGGTGATCCTCGATGGCTACACCTTC. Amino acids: CASRDRVILDGYTF.

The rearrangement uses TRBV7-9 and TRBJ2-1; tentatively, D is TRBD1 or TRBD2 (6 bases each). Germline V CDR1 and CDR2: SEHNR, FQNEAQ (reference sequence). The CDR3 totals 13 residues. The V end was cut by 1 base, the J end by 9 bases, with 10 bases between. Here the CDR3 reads CASSLGGAGEQFF. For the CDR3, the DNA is TGTGCCAGCAGCTTAGGGGGGGCGGGTGAGCAGTTCTTC.

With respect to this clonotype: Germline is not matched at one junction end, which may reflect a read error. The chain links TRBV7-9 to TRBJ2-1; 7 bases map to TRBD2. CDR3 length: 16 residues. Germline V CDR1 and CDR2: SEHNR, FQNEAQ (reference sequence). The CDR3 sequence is CASSASGTTPYHEQFF. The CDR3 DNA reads TGTGCCAGCAGCGCCTCCGGGACTACTCCCTACCATGAGCAGTTCTTC.